These T cell receptor beta chains were read from a single sample in a study of T cell changes during pregnancy in multiple sclerosis. Method: immunoSEQ multiplex PCR; TCRdb's copy keeps in-frame clones and lacks some. The sample shows roughly 80,000 clones, 92% of them seen only once. The specimen was peripheral blood, collected before pregnancy. The receptors were gathered from a female donor with multiple sclerosis, enrolled in a pregnancy study. Each CDR3 is given with its conserved first and last residue. Fields, in order: D gene, V gene, clone size, J gene, CDR3 protein, CDR3 DNA. The D gene is left open where the match is weak. Expanded clones get a size class; other rows say once, few or many, or leave the size out.

NA	TRBV18	NA	TRBJ2-7	CASSPPVRVYEQYF	TGTGCCAGCTCACCACCGGTCCGCGTCTACGAGCAGTACTTC
NA	TRBV13	NA	TRBJ2-3	CASSLGGGRDTQYF	TGTGCCAGCAGCTTAGGCGGGGGACGGGATACGCAGTATTTT
NA	TRBV7-2	NA	TRBJ1-1	CASSLVGGVMNTEAFF	TGTGCCAGCAGCTTAGTGGGGGGGGTGATGAACACTGAAGCTTTCTTT
NA	TRBV6-5	NA	TRBJ2-1	CASSPEGLTYNEQFF	TGTGCCAGCAGTCCGGAGGGCCTAACGTACAATGAGCAGTTCTTC
NA	TRBV5-1	NA	TRBJ2-2	CASSLVATGRTGELFF	TGCGCCAGCAGCTTGGTGGCGACAGGGAGGACCGGGGAGCTGTTTTTT
TRBD2	TRBV6-6	NA	TRBJ2-7	CASRALGLADSYEQYF	TGTGCCAGCCGTGCGTTGGGACTAGCGGATTCCTACGAGCAGTACTTC
NA	TRBV5-1	NA	TRBJ2-7	CASRAGIQSYEQYF	TGCGCCAGCAGGGCCGGGATTCAGTCCTACGAGCAGTACTTC
NA	TRBV30	NA	TRBJ1-4	CAWSVRGFNEKLFF	TGTGCCTGGAGTGTACGGGGGTTTAATGAAAAACTGTTTTTT
NA	TRBV6-6	NA	TRBJ1-2	CAGYGGGSYGYTF	TGTGCCGGCTATGGGGGGGGCTCCTATGGCTACACCTTC
TRBD1	TRBV5-8	NA	TRBJ1-5	CASSLGQGSYSNQPQHF	TGTGCCAGCAGCCTCGGACAGGGCTCCTATAGCAATCAGCCCCAGCATTTT
TRBD2	TRBV6-1	NA	TRBJ2-1	CASSESSGTYNEQFF	TGTGCCAGCAGTGAGTCTAGCGGGACCTACAATGAGCAGTTCTTC
NA	TRBV16	few	TRBJ1-4	CASSHSRSSATNEKLFF	TGTGCCAGCAGCCACTCGCGATCGTCGGCAACTAATGAAAAACTGTTTTTT
NA	TRBV5-1	NA	TRBJ2-3	CASRRVGQGKDTQYF	TGCGCCAGCCGCCGGGTGGGTCAGGGGAAAGATACGCAGTATTTT
NA	TRBV6-4	NA	TRBJ2-2	CASSGQPTGELFF	TGTGCCAGCAGTGGACAGCCTACCGGGGAGCTGTTTTTT
TRBD2	TRBV19	NA	TRBJ2-1	CASSRGLPEQFF	TGTGCCAGTAGTAGGGGACTACCAGAGCAGTTCTTC
NA	TRBV11-1	NA	TRBJ2-7	CASSPTQVTGHEQYF	TGTGCCAGCAGCCCGACACAAGTAACAGGCCACGAGCAGTACTTC
TRBD2	TRBV7-9	NA	TRBJ2-3	CASSPKRGGDTQYF	TGTGCCAGCAGCCCGAAGCGGGGAGGGGATACGCAGTATTTT
NA	TRBV7-9	NA	TRBJ2-3	CASSLGYQTPRADTQYF	TGTGCCAGCAGCTTAGGCTACCAGACCCCTAGAGCAGATACGCAGTATTTT
NA	TRBV14	NA	TRBJ2-7	CASSQDTYEQYF	TGTGCCAGCAGCCAAGACACCTACGAGCAGTACTTC
TRBD1	TRBV28	once	TRBJ1-5	CASSPRTGGNQPQHF	TGTGCCAGCAGTCCGCGGACAGGGGGCAATCAGCCCCAGCATTTT
TRBD2	TRBV11-2	NA	TRBJ2-7	CASSLIAVGGKTYEQYF	TGTGCCAGCAGCTTAATTGCCGTGGGAGGGAAAACCTACGAGCAGTACTTC
TRBD2	TRBV9	NA	TRBJ2-3	CASSVASGITDTQYF	TGTGCCAGCAGCGTGGCTAGCGGGATAACAGATACGCAGTATTTT
NA	TRBV6-1	NA	TRBJ1-5	CASSEQGDQPQHF	TGTGCCAGCAGTGAACAGGGTGATCAGCCCCAGCATTTT
TRBD2	TRBV5-4	NA	TRBJ2-3	CASSAAGTSADTQYF	TGTGCCAGCAGCGCAGCCGGGACTAGCGCAGATACGCAGTATTTT
TRBD2	TRBV5-1	once	TRBJ2-5	CASRSLLAGVGETQYF	TGCGCCAGCAGATCGCTACTAGCGGGAGTAGGGGAGACCCAGTACTTC
NA	TRBV19	NA	TRBJ2-7	CASRIGSDRYYEQYF	TGTGCCAGTAGGATAGGGAGCGACAGGTACTACGAGCAGTACTTC
NA	TRBV27	once	TRBJ2-1	CASSSLGGASSYNEQFF	TGTGCCAGCTCCTCCCTAGGGGGAGCCTCCTCCTACAATGAGCAGTTCTTC
TRBD1	TRBV27	NA	TRBJ2-5	CASQLTRGRQETQYF	TGTGCCAGCCAGCTCACCAGGGGGCGCCAAGAGACCCAGTACTTC
NA	TRBV7-6	once	TRBJ1-4	CASSLFSQGQGEKLFF	TGTGCCAGCAGCTTATTCTCCCAGGGGCAAGGTGAAAAACTGTTTTTT
TRBD1	TRBV28	NA	TRBJ1-2	CASRGQGAPNYGYTF	TGTGCCAGCAGAGGTCAGGGGGCGCCTAACTATGGCTACACCTTC
NA	TRBV10-3	NA	TRBJ1-5	CAISGGGANQPQHF	TGTGCCATCAGTGGAGGGGGGGCCAATCAGCCCCAGCATTTT
TRBD1	TRBV7-8	NA	TRBJ2-1	CASSLTGAGYNEQFF	TGTGCCAGCAGCTTAACAGGGGCAGGCTACAATGAGCAGTTCTTC
NA	TRBV5-1	NA	TRBJ2-3	CASSLVGGATDTQYF	TGCGCCAGCAGCTTGGTCGGGGGAGCCACAGATACGCAGTATTTT
TRBD2	TRBV4-2	NA	TRBJ2-1	CASSQGEGNYNEQFF	TGTGCCAGCAGCCAAGGGGAGGGGAACTACAATGAGCAGTTCTTC
TRBD2	TRBV29-1	once	TRBJ2-7	CSVEGSGTYEQYF	TGCAGCGTTGAGGGAAGCGGGACCTACGAGCAGTACTTC
NA	TRBV25-1	NA	TRBJ1-2	CASQTGAGYGYTF	TGTGCCAGTCAGACAGGTGCCGGCTATGGCTACACCTTC
NA	TRBV29-1	NA	TRBJ2-7	CSVAGVGSYEQYF	TGCAGCGTTGCAGGGGTCGGCTCCTACGAGCAGTACTTC
TRBD2	TRBV5-6	NA	TRBJ2-1	CASNLAGAYNEQFF	TGTGCCAGCAACTTAGCGGGAGCGTACAATGAGCAGTTCTTC
NA	TRBV27	NA	TRBJ1-5	CASSLSLTDLRPQHF	TGTGCCAGCAGTTTATCGCTAACAGACCTTCGGCCCCAGCATTTT
TRBD2	TRBV6-4	few	TRBJ2-1	CASSDGLAGDYNEQFF	TGTGCCAGCAGTGACGGACTAGCGGGGGACTACAATGAGCAGTTCTTC
TRBD2	TRBV28	NA	TRBJ2-7	CASSSTSGSIDEQYF	TGTGCCAGCAGTAGCACTAGCGGGAGTATCGACGAGCAGTACTTC
TRBD1	TRBV25-1	NA	TRBJ2-3	CASSELLTGTDTQYF	TGTGCCAGCAGTGAATTATTGACAGGGACAGATACGCAGTATTTT
NA	TRBV27	once	TRBJ2-7	CASSFLGEQYF	TGTGCCAGCAGTTTCCTCGGGGAGCAGTACTTC
NA	TRBV5-4	NA	TRBJ2-5	CASSLDSGFQETQYF	TGTGCCAGCAGCTTGGATTCAGGGTTCCAAGAGACCCAGTACTTC
TRBD2	TRBV27	NA	TRBJ2-1	CASSDSGSYNEQFF	TGTGCCAGCAGTGATAGCGGGAGCTACAATGAGCAGTTCTTC
NA	TRBV6-5	NA	TRBJ2-5	CASIGTRGETQYF	TGTGCCAGCATTGGGACTCGGGGGGAGACCCAGTACTTC
TRBD2	TRBV5-6	NA	TRBJ2-3	CASSSWTRHGADTQYF	TGTGCCAGCAGCTCCTGGACTAGGCATGGGGCGGATACGCAGTATTTT
NA	TRBV10-3	NA	TRBJ1-1	CAISESSRLNTEAFF	TGTGCCATCAGTGAAAGTAGCCGTTTGAACACTGAAGCTTTCTTT
TRBD2	TRBV2	NA	TRBJ2-3	CASSVRLAGGWDTQYF	TGTGCCAGCAGTGTTCGACTAGCGGGAGGGTGGGATACGCAGTATTTT
TRBD2	TRBV29-1	NA	TRBJ2-7	CSVGSGEGEQYF	TGCAGCGTGGGGAGCGGGGAGGGCGAGCAGTACTTC
TRBD1	TRBV28	once	TRBJ2-5	CASSWDRRQETQYF	TGTGCCAGCAGTTGGGACAGGAGGCAAGAGACCCAGTACTTC